The T cell receptor (beta chain) under discussion was sequenced for a study of Ad26.COV2.S vaccination and SARS-CoV-2 variants. Study conclusions and caveats: Following vaccination, spike-specific CD8+ and CD4+ T cell responses reportedly exhibited substantial breadth.

With regard to this clone: Its target is unknown.

This sample's treatment: 19 received Ad26.COV2.S at low or high dose, single or two shots; roughly 5 received placebo; per-sample allocation not given. The samples were gathered on day 63 after the first injection of vaccine or placebo. Measured with immunoSEQ multiplex PCR; TCRdb has only the in-frame clones, and not every one. The repertoire has 300,000 to 450,000 clones, 85% of them found once; the top ten carry 3% to 4%. This CDR3 comprises 13 residues. Germline CDR1 is KGHSH and CDR2 is LQKENI. V was cut by 6 bases and J by 4 bases, with 9 bases left in between. The specimen comprised peripheral blood, sampled in a trial of Ad26.COV2.S vaccine versus placebo. The TCR originated in a person between 18 and 59 years old who received the Ad26.COV2.S COVID-19 vaccine or a placebo. The chain joins TRBV18 to TRBJ1-4; D gene unclear. DNA for the CDR3: TGTGCCAGCTCGGAGCAGATTAATGAAAAACTGTTTTTT. Translation: CASSEQINEKLFF.